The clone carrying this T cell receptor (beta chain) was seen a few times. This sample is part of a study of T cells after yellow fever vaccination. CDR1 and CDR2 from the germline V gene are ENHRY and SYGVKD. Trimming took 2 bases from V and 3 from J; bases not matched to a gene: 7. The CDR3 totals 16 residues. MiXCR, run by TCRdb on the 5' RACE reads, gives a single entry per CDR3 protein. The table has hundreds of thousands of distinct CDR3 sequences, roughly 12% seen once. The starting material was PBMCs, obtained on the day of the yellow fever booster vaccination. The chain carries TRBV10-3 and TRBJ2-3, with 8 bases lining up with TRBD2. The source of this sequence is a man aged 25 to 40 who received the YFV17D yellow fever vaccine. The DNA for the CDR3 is TGTGCCATCAGTGAGCGGGGGGCTAGCGGGACAGATACGCAGTATTTT. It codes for CAISERGASGTDTQYF.